These T cell receptor beta chains were read from a single sample in a study of blood T cell repertoires in COVID-19. The repertoire was sequenced with immunoSEQ multiplex PCR; TCRdb's copy has only in-frame clones and lacks some. The sample holds around 150,000 clones, around 93% seen once. The sample consisted of peripheral blood. The source of these receptors is a man aged 25 to 40 with COVID-19, enrolled during active disease. CDR3s include the opening cysteine and the closing phenylalanine or tryptophan. The order of the fields is CDR3 length, D gene, V gene, J gene, CDR3 DNA, CDR3 protein. The D gene is left open where the match is weak.

CDR3 length: 16
D gene: .
V gene: TRBV7-2
J gene: TRBJ2-3
CDR3 DNA: TGTGCCAGCAGCTTAGTCGAGGACTACAGTCGGAATACGCAGTATTTT
CDR3 protein: CASSLVEDYSRNTQYF

CDR3 length: 16
D gene: .
V gene: TRBV3-1/TRBV3-2
J gene: TRBJ1-3
CDR3 DNA: TGTGCCAGCAGCCAATATGGTCAGGGGCCTGGAAACACCATATATTTT
CDR3 protein: CASSQYGQGPGNTIYF

CDR3 length: 13
D gene: .
V gene: TRBV18
J gene: TRBJ2-2
CDR3 DNA: TGTGCCAGCTCACCCGCGGGCACCGGGGAGCTGTTTTTT
CDR3 protein: CASSPAGTGELFF

CDR3 length: 15
D gene: TRBD2
V gene: TRBV7-3
J gene: TRBJ2-1
CDR3 DNA: TGTGCCAGCAGCCCAAATAGCGGGAGGAACAATGAGCAGTTCTTC
CDR3 protein: CASSPNSGRNNEQFF

CDR3 length: 14
D gene: .
V gene: TRBV6-6
J gene: TRBJ1-5
CDR3 DNA: TGTGCCAGCAGTTCCGGACAGACGTTGAAGCCCCAGCATTTT
CDR3 protein: CASSSGQTLKPQHF

CDR3 length: 16
D gene: TRBD1
V gene: TRBV3-1/TRBV3-2
J gene: TRBJ1-6
CDR3 DNA: TGTGCCAGCAGCCAACGCAACGGACAGGTCACTTCACCCCTCCACTTT
CDR3 protein: CASSQRNGQVTSPLHF

CDR3 length: 18
D gene: TRBD2
V gene: TRBV7-9
J gene: TRBJ2-3
CDR3 DNA: TGTGCCAGCAGCTCATTGGTAGCGGGAGGGCCCGGGGCAGATACGCAGTATTTT
CDR3 protein: CASSSLVAGGPGADTQYF

CDR3 length: 14
D gene: .
V gene: TRBV19
J gene: TRBJ2-4
CDR3 DNA: TGTGCCAGTAGTATAGGCGAGCGCAAAAACATTCAGTACTTC
CDR3 protein: CASSIGERKNIQYF

CDR3 length: 16
D gene: .
V gene: TRBV2
J gene: TRBJ2-1
CDR3 DNA: TGTGCCAGCAGTGAATTTCGCCAGGGGCCCTACAATGAGCAGTTCTTC
CDR3 protein: CASSEFRQGPYNEQFF

CDR3 length: 15
D gene: .
V gene: TRBV7-2
J gene: TRBJ2-7
CDR3 DNA: TGTGCCAGCAGCCAGAGGGGGGGACCCGCCTACGAGCAGTACTTC
CDR3 protein: CASSQRGGPAYEQYF

CDR3 length: 11
D gene: .
V gene: TRBV29-1
J gene: TRBJ2-2
CDR3 DNA: TGCAGCGCCGGGAACACCGGGGAGCTGTTTTTT
CDR3 protein: CSAGNTGELFF

CDR3 length: 14
D gene: TRBD2
V gene: TRBV5-6
J gene: TRBJ2-7
CDR3 DNA: TGTGCCAGCAGCTCTAGCGGGGGGACATACGAGCAGTACTTC
CDR3 protein: CASSSSGGTYEQYF

CDR3 length: 15
D gene: TRBD1
V gene: TRBV7-2
J gene: TRBJ2-5
CDR3 DNA: TGTGCCAGCAGCTTAGCGGACAGGGGGATTGAGACCCAGTACTTC
CDR3 protein: CASSLADRGIETQYF

CDR3 length: 15
D gene: .
V gene: TRBV6-5
J gene: TRBJ1-4
CDR3 DNA: TGTGCCAGCACCCGGAGCGGGGGCATTAATGAAAAACTGTTTTTT
CDR3 protein: CASTRSGGINEKLFF

CDR3 length: 19
D gene: TRBD2
V gene: TRBV7-3
J gene: TRBJ2-3
CDR3 DNA: TGTGCCAGCAGCCCTCTCCCCGGACTAGCGGGAGGGCCCACAGATACGCAGTATTTT
CDR3 protein: CASSPLPGLAGGPTDTQYF

CDR3 length: 13
D gene: .
V gene: TRBV28
J gene: TRBJ1-5
CDR3 DNA: TGTGCCAGCAGTTTGCAGGGCGATCAGCCCCAGCATTTT
CDR3 protein: CASSLQGDQPQHF

CDR3 length: 16
D gene: .
V gene: TRBV7-2
J gene: TRBJ1-5
CDR3 DNA: TGTGCCAGCAGCTCCCCAGGAATTTATAGCAATCAGCCCCAGCATTTT
CDR3 protein: CASSSPGIYSNQPQHF